This T cell receptor beta chain was sequenced for a study of blood T cell repertoires in COVID-19. Study overall: Spain, Italy and the United States supplied samples that represented acute and convalescent COVID-19. T cells, B-cell-depleted T cells, or PBMCs supplied cDNA or gDNA.

Seattle patient enrollment occurred during active infection, with longitudinal follow-up thereafter. How the authors handled the data: Reference gene primer amplification gave nucleated cell count estimates. The table came from immunoSEQ multiplex PCR; TCRdb's copy has only in-frame clones and leaves some out. V and J calls and clone size are copied from that table; D and trimming were computed from the DNA. The sample records some 260,000 clones, 80% to 90% being singletons. Trimming stripped 5 bases from V and 15 bases from J, with 14 bases between. Per germline, CDR1 LNHDA and CDR2 SQIVND (reference sequence). The CDR3 is made up of 11 amino acids.

Sample: peripheral blood. The chain couples TRBV19 to TRBJ2-1; D may be TRBD2 (6 bases). The TCR was taken from a woman in her 70s with COVID-19, enrolled during active disease. The CDR3 spells CASSLGTLSFF. The CDR3 region has the DNA TGTGCCAGTAGTCTCGGGACTCTCTCGTTCTTC.